This T cell receptor (beta chain) was documented in a study of a mutant IDH1 vaccine in newly diagnosed glioma. Study information: Once 4-6 weeks had passed after radiotherapy alone, vaccination started, or it started with temozolomide cycles. Patients had received radiotherapy, temozolomide, or both previously, most receiving both. The week-35 safety follow-up was V12, and the week-47 study end was V13.

Trimming removed 3 bases from V and 3 bases from J, with 11 bases in between. This CDR3 is 14 amino acids long. The V gene's germline CDR1 is LNHDA and CDR2 SQIVND (reference sequence). Findings and limits, study-wide: Vaccine-induced immune responses were detected in around 93% of patients.

Method: immunoSEQ multiplex PCR; TCRdb's copy keeps in-frame clones and lacks some. The repertoire holds some 31,000 clones, with 80% to 85% as singletons. A note on this clone: Its target is unknown.

Time point noted: week 47, end of study. The study gave 300 ug of mutant IDH1 20-mer peptide per vaccine dose, with topical imiquimod. This TCR came from a man aged 30 to 39 with glioma. This specimen was PBMCs, taken from a glioma patient whose treatment included an IDH1 peptide vaccine. J is TRBJ1-2 and V is TRBV19; D is ambiguous. CDR3 sequence: CASSIPGLDYGYTF. In nucleotides, the CDR3 is TGTGCCAGTAGTATTCCGGGGTTGGACTATGGCTACACCTTC.